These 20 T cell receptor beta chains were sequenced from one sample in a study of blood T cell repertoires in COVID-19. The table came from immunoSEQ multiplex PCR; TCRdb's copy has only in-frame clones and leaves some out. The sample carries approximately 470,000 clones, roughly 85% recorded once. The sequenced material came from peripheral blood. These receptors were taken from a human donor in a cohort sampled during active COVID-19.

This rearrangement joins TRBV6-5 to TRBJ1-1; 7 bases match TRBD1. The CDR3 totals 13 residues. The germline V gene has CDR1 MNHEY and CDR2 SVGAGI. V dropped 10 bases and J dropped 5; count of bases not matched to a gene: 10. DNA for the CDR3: TGTGCCATCTCAAAGCTGGACAGGACTGAAGCTTTCTTT. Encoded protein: CAISKLDRTEAFF.

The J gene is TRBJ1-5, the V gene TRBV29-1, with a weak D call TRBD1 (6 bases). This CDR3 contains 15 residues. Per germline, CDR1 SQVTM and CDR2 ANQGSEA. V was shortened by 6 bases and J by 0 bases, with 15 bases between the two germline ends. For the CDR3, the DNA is TGCAGCGTCGGAATGAACAGGGATAGCAATCAGCCCCAGCATTTT. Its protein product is CSVGMNRDSNQPQHF.

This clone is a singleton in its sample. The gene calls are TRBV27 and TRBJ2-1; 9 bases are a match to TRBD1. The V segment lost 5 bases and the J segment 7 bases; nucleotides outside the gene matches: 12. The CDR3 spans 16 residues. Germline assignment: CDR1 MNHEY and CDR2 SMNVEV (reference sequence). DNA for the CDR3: TGTGCCAGCAGTCCCTGGAGGGGACAGGGTAGAAATGAGCAGTTCTTC. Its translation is CASSPWRGQGRNEQFF.

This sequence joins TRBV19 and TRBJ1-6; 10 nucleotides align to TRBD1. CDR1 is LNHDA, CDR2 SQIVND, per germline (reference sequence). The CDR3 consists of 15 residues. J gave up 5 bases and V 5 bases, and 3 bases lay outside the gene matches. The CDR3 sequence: CASSEGTGDNSPLHF. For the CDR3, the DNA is TGTGCCAGTAGTGAAGGGACAGGGGATAATTCACCCCTCCACTTT.

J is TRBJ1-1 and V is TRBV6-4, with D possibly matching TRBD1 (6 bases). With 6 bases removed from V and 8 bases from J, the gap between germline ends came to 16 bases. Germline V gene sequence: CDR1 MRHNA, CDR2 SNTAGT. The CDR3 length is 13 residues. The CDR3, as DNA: TGTGCCAGCAGAGCCTCGGCCGGGACAGAAGCTTTCTTT. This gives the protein CASRASAGTEAFF.

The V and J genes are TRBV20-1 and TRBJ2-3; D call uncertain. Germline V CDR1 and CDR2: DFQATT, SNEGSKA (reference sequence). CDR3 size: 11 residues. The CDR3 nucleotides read TGCAGCCCTCACATCACAGATACGCAGTATTTT. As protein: CSPHITDTQYF.

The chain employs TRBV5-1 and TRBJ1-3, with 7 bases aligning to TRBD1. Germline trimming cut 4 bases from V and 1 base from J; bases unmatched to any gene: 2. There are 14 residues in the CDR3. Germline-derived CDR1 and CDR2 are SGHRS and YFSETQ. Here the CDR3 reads CASSQQGSGNTIYF. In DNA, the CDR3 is TGCGCCAGCAGCCAACAGGGGTCTGGAAACACCATATATTTT.

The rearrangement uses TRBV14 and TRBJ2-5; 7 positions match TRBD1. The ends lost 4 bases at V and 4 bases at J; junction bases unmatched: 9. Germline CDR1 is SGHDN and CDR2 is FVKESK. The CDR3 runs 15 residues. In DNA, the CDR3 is TGTGCCAGCAGCCCATTTACAGGGGTACGAGAGACCCAGTACTTC. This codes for CASSPFTGVRETQYF.

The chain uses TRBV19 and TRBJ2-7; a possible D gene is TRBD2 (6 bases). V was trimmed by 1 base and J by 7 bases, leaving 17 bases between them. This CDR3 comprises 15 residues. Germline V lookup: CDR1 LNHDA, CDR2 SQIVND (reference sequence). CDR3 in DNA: TGTGCCAGTAGTATAGTCGCGGGGCCCGGGGGTGAGCAGTACTTC. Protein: CASSIVAGPGGEQYF.

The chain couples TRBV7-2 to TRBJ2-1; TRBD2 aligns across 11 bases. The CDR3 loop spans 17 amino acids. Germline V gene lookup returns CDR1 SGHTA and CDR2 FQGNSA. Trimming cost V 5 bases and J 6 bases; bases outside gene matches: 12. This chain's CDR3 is CASSVLTTSGIRNEQFF. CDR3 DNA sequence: TGTGCCAGCAGCGTTCTGACGACTAGCGGGATTCGCAATGAGCAGTTCTTC.

CDR3: CASSSTTYNEQFF. The CDR3 DNA sequence: TGTGCCAGCAGCTCGACAACCTACAATGAGCAGTTCTTC. The chain recombines TRBV7-8 with TRBJ2-1, with D unresolved. Germline-derived CDR1 and CDR2 are SGHVS and FQNEAQ. There are 13 residues in the CDR3. The V gene lost 4 bases and the J gene lost 2 bases, with 6 bases spanning the gap.

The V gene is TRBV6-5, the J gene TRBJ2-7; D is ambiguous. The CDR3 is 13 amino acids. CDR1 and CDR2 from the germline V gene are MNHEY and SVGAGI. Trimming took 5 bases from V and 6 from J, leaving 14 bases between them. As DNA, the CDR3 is TGTGCCAGCAGTCCACCCCTAGGTGGCGAGCAGTACTTC. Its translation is CASSPPLGGEQYF.

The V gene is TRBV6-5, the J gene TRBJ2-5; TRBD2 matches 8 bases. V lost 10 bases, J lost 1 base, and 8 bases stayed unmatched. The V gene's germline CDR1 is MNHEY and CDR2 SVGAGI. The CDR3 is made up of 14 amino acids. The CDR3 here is CATRVAGIQETQYF. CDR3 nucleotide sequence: TGTGCCACCAGGGTAGCGGGAATCCAAGAGACCCAGTACTTC.

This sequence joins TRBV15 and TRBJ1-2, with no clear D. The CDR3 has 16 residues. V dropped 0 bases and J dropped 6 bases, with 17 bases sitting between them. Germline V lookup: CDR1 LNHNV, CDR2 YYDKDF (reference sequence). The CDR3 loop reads CATSRDRGIHYDGYTF. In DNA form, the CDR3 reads TGTGCCACCAGCAGAGATAGAGGGATACACTATGATGGCTACACCTTC. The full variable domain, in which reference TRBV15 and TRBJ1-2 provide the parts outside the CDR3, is DAMVIQNPRYQVTQFGKPVTLSCSQTLNHNVMYWYQQKSSQAPKLLFHYYDKDFNNEADTPDNFQSRRPNTSFCFLDIRSPGLGDTAMYLCATSRDRGIHYDGYTFGSGTRLTVV.

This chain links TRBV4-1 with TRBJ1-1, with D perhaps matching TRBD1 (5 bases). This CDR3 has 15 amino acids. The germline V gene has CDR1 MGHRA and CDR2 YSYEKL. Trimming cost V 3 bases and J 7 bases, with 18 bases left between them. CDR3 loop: CASSHGSGSSDEAFF. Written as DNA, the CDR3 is TGCGCCAGCAGCCATGGTTCAGGGTCATCGGATGAAGCTTTCTTT.

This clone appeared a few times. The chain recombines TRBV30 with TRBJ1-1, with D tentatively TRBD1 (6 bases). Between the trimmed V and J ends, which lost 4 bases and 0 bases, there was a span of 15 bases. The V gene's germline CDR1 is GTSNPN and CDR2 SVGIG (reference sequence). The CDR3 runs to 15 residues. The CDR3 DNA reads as TGTGCCTGGAAAATAGCCGGACAGTTGAACACTGAAGCTTTCTTT. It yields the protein CAWKIAGQLNTEAFF.

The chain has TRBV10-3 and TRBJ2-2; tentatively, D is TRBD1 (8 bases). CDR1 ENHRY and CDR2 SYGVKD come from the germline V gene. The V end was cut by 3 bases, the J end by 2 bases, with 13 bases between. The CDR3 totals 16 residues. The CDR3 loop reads CAISEQGGSNTGELFF. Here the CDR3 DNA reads TGTGCCATCAGTGAACAGGGGGGGTCAAACACCGGGGAGCTGTTTTTT.

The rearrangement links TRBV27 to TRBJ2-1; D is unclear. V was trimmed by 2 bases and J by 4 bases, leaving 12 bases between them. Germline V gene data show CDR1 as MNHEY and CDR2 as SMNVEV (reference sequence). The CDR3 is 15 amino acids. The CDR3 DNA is TGTGCCAGCAGTTTAGTGAACAATCAGTACAATGAGCAGTTCTTC. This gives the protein CASSLVNNQYNEQFF.

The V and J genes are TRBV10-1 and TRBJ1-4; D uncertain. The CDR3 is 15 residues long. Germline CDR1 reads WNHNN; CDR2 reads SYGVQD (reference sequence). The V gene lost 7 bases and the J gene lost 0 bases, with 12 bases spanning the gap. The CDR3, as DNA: TGCGCCAGCACACGGTTAAGTGCAACTAATGAAAAACTGTTTTTT. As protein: CASTRLSATNEKLFF.

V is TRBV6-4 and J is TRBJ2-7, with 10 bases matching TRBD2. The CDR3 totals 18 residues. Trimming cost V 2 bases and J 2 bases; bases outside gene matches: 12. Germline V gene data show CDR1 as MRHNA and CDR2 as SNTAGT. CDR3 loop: CASSDRGSSGSVTYEQYF. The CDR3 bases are TGTGCCAGCAGTGACAGGGGGTCTAGCGGGAGTGTTACCTACGAGCAGTACTTC.